Each of the 30 T cell receptor beta chains below was sequenced from the same sample in a study of blood T cell repertoires in COVID-19. Method: immunoSEQ multiplex PCR; TCRdb's copy keeps in-frame clones and lacks some. Of 51,000 or so clones in the sample, about 90% are singletons; the top ten hold over 10%. Input material: peripheral blood. Receptors were obtained from an older man with acute or convalescent COVID-19.

The chain uses TRBV5-1 and TRBJ2-1; weak D call: TRBD1 (6 bases). Trimming removed 4 bases from V and 3 bases from J, with 8 bases in between. Germline V gene data show CDR1 as SGHRS and CDR2 as YFSETQ. The length of the CDR3 is 13 residues. The CDR3 coding sequence is TGCGCCAGCAGCACGGACAGCTACAATGAGCAGTTCTTC. It encodes CASSTDSYNEQFF.

This rearrangement joins TRBV4-2 to TRBJ1-2; D not certain. This CDR3 spans 15 amino acids. Germline V gene sequence: CDR1 LGHNA, CDR2 YNFKEQ. The V and J ends lost 1 base and 3 bases respectively, with 12 bases between them. The CDR3 loop reads CASSQGASSYYGYTF. The CDR3 DNA reads as TGTGCCAGCAGCCAAGGGGCCAGCTCGTACTATGGCTACACCTTC.

The chain couples TRBV5-4 to TRBJ2-5, with D possibly being TRBD2 (6 bases). V lost 1 base to trimming and J lost 3 bases, with 13 bases between them. The CDR3 sequence is 15 residues long. Per the germline V gene, CDR1 is SGHNT and CDR2 is YYREEE (reference sequence). CDR3 sequence (DNA): TGTGCCAGCAGCTTGCCTAGCGTTGGGGAAGAGACCCAGTACTTC. It specifies CASSLPSVGEETQYF.

This rearrangement joins TRBV6-1 to TRBJ1-4; D call uncertain. CDR3 length: 15 amino acids. Germline values: CDR1 MNHNS, CDR2 SASEGT. The V end was cut by 3 bases, the J end by 4 bases, with 12 bases between. In DNA form, the CDR3 reads TGTGCCAGCAGTGATGGAAGGACTTTTAATGAAAAACTGTTTTTT. This translates into CASSDGRTFNEKLFF.

The CDR3 bases are TGCGCCAGCAGCTTTGAGGGAGCCCGGGACAATGAGCAGTTCTTC. Translation: CASSFEGARDNEQFF. The chain combines TRBV5-1 with TRBJ2-1; possibly TRBD2 for D (5 bases). The CDR3 is 15 residues long. Germline CDR1 SGHRS, CDR2 YFSETQ. V dropped 2 bases and J dropped 5 bases, with 14 bases sitting between them.

The chain has TRBV5-6 and TRBJ1-2, with D maybe TRBD1 (6 bases). CDR1 is SGHDT, CDR2 YYEEEE, per germline. CDR3 length: 15 residues. V shed 1 base and J shed 0 bases, with 10 bases lying between them. This CDR3 reads CASSLYGTTNYGYTF. Here the CDR3 DNA reads TGTGCCAGCAGCTTGTATGGGACAACTAACTATGGCTACACCTTC.

The chain combines TRBV19 with TRBJ1-1; 9 bases fit TRBD1. The length of the CDR3 is 14 residues. V lost 6 bases, J lost 2 bases, and 4 bases stayed unmatched. The germline gives CDR1 LNHDA, CDR2 SQIVND (reference sequence). CDR3 coding DNA: TGTGCCAGTAGAGACAGGGGGAGAAACACTGAAGCTTTCTTT. Residues: CASRDRGRNTEAFF. Full variable domain (outside the CDR3, taken from reference TRBV19 and TRBJ1-1): DGGITQSPKYLFRKEGQNVTLSCEQNLNHDAMYWYRQDPGQGLRLIYYSQIVNDFQKGDIAEGYSVSREKKESFPLTVTSAQKNPTAFYLCASRDRGRNTEAFFGQGTRLTVV.

The V and J genes are TRBV6-6 and TRBJ2-5; possibly TRBD1 for D (5 bases). Trimming shortened V by 4 bases and J by 5 bases, and 17 bases separated the two germline ends. The CDR3 runs 15 residues. Germline CDR1 is MNHNY and CDR2 is SVGAGI (reference sequence). The CDR3 DNA reads TGTGCCAGCAGTTTCCTAGTGTCCCCAGGGGAGACCCAGTACTTC. It yields the protein CASSFLVSPGETQYF.

This chain uses TRBV5-1 with TRBJ2-7, with TRBD2 matching 8 bases. The CDR3 has 17 amino acids. Germline V gives CDR1 SGHRS, CDR2 YFSETQ. Unmatched junction bases numbered 17, after V lost 3 bases and J lost 6 bases. The CDR3 protein is CASSSGAAVVAGFEQYF. The CDR3 DNA reads as TGCGCCAGCAGCTCGGGGGCTGCGGTGGTAGCGGGGTTCGAGCAGTACTTC. Supplemented by reference TRBV5-1 and TRBJ2-7, the full variable domain reads KAGVTQTPRYLIKTRGQQVTLSCSPISGHRSVSWYQQTPGQGLQFLFEYFSETQRNKGNFPGRFSGRQFSNSRSEMNVSTLELGDSALYLCASSSGAAVVAGFEQYFGPGTRLTVT.

The chain has TRBV9 and TRBJ1-4; D possibly corresponds to TRBD1 (6 bases). CDR3 size: 17 residues. Germline values: CDR1 SGDLS, CDR2 YYNGEE. V dropped 3 bases and J dropped 0 bases, with 15 bases sitting between them. CDR3: CASSEGTGLATNEKLFF. As DNA, the CDR3 is TGTGCCAGCAGCGAAGGAACAGGGTTGGCAACTAATGAAAAACTGTTTTTT.

This chain joins TRBV25-1 and TRBJ2-1, with 11 bases aligning to TRBD2. The germline gives CDR1 MGHDK, CDR2 SYGVNS. With 8 bases clipped from V and 4 bases from J, the junction kept 4 bases outside the gene matches. This CDR3 has 14 amino acids. CDR3 in amino acids: CASVGTSGYNEQFF. The CDR3, as DNA: TGTGCCAGCGTCGGGACTAGCGGATACAATGAGCAGTTCTTC.

The V and J genes are TRBV6-5 and TRBJ1-2; 7 bases are shared with TRBD1. J lost 7 bases, V lost 2 bases, and 7 bases had no gene match. The CDR3 is 14 residues long. Germline V gene lookup returns CDR1 MNHEY and CDR2 SVGAGI. Here the CDR3 DNA reads TGTGCCAGCAGTTACACCGGGACAGTTGGTGGCTACACCTTC. Amino acids: CASSYTGTVGGYTF.

In this sample, this clone turned up a few times. The chain uses TRBV5-1 and TRBJ1-1; D gene ambiguous. The CDR3 spans 13 residues. V was cut by 6 bases and J by 0 bases, with 9 bases left in between. Germline V lookup: CDR1 SGHRS, CDR2 YFSETQ. In nucleotides, the CDR3 is TGCGCCAGCAAAAGGGAGATGAACACTGAAGCTTTCTTT. This codes for CASKREMNTEAFF.

The J gene is TRBJ2-2, the V gene TRBV5-1, with D tentatively TRBD1 (5 bases). Between the trimmed V and J ends, which lost 5 bases and 4 bases, there was a span of 12 bases. CDR3 length equals 14 residues. Germline CDR1 SGHRS, CDR2 YFSETQ. The CDR3 protein is CASRESQGTGELFF. The CDR3 DNA sequence: TGCGCCAGCAGAGAGAGCCAGGGCACCGGGGAGCTGTTTTTT.

The chain links TRBV27 to TRBJ1-2, with D unclear. Germline-derived CDR1 and CDR2 are MNHEY and SMNVEV (reference sequence). CDR3 length equals 12 residues. The V end lost 6 bases, the J end lost 3 bases, and 8 bases lay between the germline ends. The CDR3 here is CASRQEDYGYTF. As DNA, the CDR3 is TGTGCCAGCAGGCAAGAGGACTATGGCTACACCTTC.

The chain recombines TRBV4-2 with TRBJ2-3, with 9 bases aligning to TRBD2. The CDR3 sequence is 18 residues long. The junction had 17 bases not matched to a gene; V was cut back by 6 bases and J by 4 bases. From germline, CDR1 is LGHNA and CDR2 YNFKEQ. This CDR3 reads CASSLITSGSSNPDTQYF. CDR3 sequence (DNA): TGTGCCAGCAGTCTAATAACTAGCGGGTCCAGTAACCCAGATACGCAGTATTTT.

The CDR3 DNA reads as TGTGCCAGCAGTTTGGGGCTAGCGGGGGCTCCGAGCACAGATACGCAGTATTTT. As protein: CASSLGLAGAPSTDTQYF. V gene TRBV27 combines with J gene TRBJ2-3; TRBD2 matches 10 bases. Germline CDR1 is MNHEY and CDR2 is SMNVEV (reference sequence). The CDR3 is made up of 18 amino acids. V gave up 3 bases and J gave up 0 bases; unmatched junction bases: 9.

This chain connects TRBV6-5 to TRBJ2-1; TRBD1 might be the D (6 bases). This CDR3 contains 14 residues. Trimming pared 6 bases from V and 6 bases from J, leaving 15 bases between. In germline, CDR1 is MNHEY, CDR2 SVGAGI. CDR3 in amino acids: CASSQSGVRNEQFF. The DNA of the CDR3 is TGTGCCAGCAGCCAGTCAGGGGTTCGCAATGAGCAGTTCTTC.

The chain uses TRBV3-1 (or the pseudogene TRBV3-2) and TRBJ1-5; D not resolved. This CDR3 is 14 amino acids long. The germline V gene has CDR1 LGHDT and CDR2 YNNKEL (reference sequence). V was shortened by 1 base and J by 5 bases, with 9 bases between the two germline ends. CDR3 protein: CASSQGVRDQPQHF. The DNA of the CDR3 is TGTGCCAGCAGCCAAGGAGTCCGGGATCAGCCCCAGCATTTT.

The chain employs TRBV7-8 and TRBJ1-2, with a possible D match to TRBD1 (5 bases). The germline V gene encodes CDR1 SGHVS and CDR2 FQNEAQ. V lost 6 bases and J lost 4, with 21 bases in between. There are 16 residues in the CDR3. The CDR3 reads CASSLTVLNTLYGYTF. The DNA for the CDR3 is TGTGCCAGCAGTTTGACAGTCCTGAACACTCTCTATGGCTACACCTTC.

The V call is TRBV11-2, the J call TRBJ2-7, with no clear D. The CDR3 spans 16 residues. V lost 1 base and J lost 4, with 17 bases in between. Per the germline V gene, CDR1 is SGHAT and CDR2 is FQNNGV. The CDR3 reads CASSLALVNRVYEQYF. The CDR3, as DNA: TGTGCCAGCAGCTTAGCCCTTGTTAACAGAGTGTACGAGCAGTACTTC.

The genes are TRBV30 and TRBJ1-1, with TRBD1 matching over 7 bases. V was clipped by 4 bases and J by 5 bases; unmatched bases: 10. The germline V gene encodes CDR1 GTSNPN and CDR2 SVGIG (reference sequence). The CDR3 runs to 14 residues. CDR3 DNA sequence: TGTGCCTGGACCTCATCAGGGGGGTGGACTGAAGCTTTCTTT. It is translated as CAWTSSGGWTEAFF.

To note about this clone: Germline is not matched at one junction end, which may reflect a read error. The chain recombines TRBV15 with TRBJ1-5; 7 nucleotides match TRBD1. The V gene's germline CDR1 is LNHNV and CDR2 YYDKDF (reference sequence). The CDR3 covers 13 residues. CDR3 nucleotides: TGTGCCACCAAGGACAGGAGCACTCAGCCCCAGCATTTT. Translation gives CATKDRSTQPQHF.

The gene calls are TRBV19 and TRBJ2-1; TRBD2 is a possible D gene (6 bases). Looked up from germline, CDR1 is LNHDA and CDR2 is SQIVND (reference sequence). The CDR3 runs to 14 residues. The V gene lost 3 bases and the J gene lost 1 base, with 7 bases spanning the gap. The CDR3 reads CASSIGSSYNEQFF. The CDR3 nucleotides are TGTGCCAGTAGTATCGGGAGTTCCTACAATGAGCAGTTCTTC.

The V gene is TRBV18, the J gene TRBJ2-5, with 12 bases matching TRBD1. Germline V CDR1 and CDR2: KGHSH, LQKENI. The V and J ends lost 2 bases and 5 bases, in that order; junction bases with no gene match: 9. This CDR3 is 17 amino acids long. CDR3 nucleotide sequence: TGTGCCAGCTCACCAAGGCCCCTAGGGACAGGGGGCGAGACCCAGTACTTC. This gives the protein CASSPRPLGTGGETQYF. The complete variable domain, with remaining parts taken from reference TRBV18 and TRBJ2-5, reads NAGVMQNPRHLVRRRGQEARLRCSPMKGHSHVYWYRQLPEEGLKFMVYLQKENIIDESGMPKERFSAEFPKEGPSILRIQQVVRGDSAAYFCASSPRPLGTGGETQYFGPGTRLLVL.

The chain links TRBV3-1 (or the pseudogene TRBV3-2) to TRBJ2-3; 7 nucleotides align to TRBD2. CDR1 and CDR2 from the germline V gene are LGHDT and YNNKEL (reference sequence). This CDR3 has 15 amino acids. Trimming removed 4 bases from V and 1 base from J; junction bases left unmatched: 5. CDR3 in DNA: TGTGCCAGCAGCCTATCTAGCGGCGGCACAGATACGCAGTATTTT. Protein: CASSLSSGGTDTQYF.

The gene calls are TRBV5-1 and TRBJ2-3; no firm D call. CDR1 and CDR2 from the germline V gene are SGHRS and YFSETQ. CDR3 length: 15 amino acids. Trimming stripped 4 bases from V and 1 base from J, with 13 bases between. The CDR3 is CASSLQSPRTDTQYF. DNA for the CDR3: TGCGCCAGCAGCCTACAGTCGCCCCGCACAGATACGCAGTATTTT.

The gene calls are TRBV6-6 and TRBJ1-2, with D possibly TRBD1 on 5 matching bases. Trimming took 0 bases from V and 0 from J, leaving 11 bases between them. This CDR3 comprises 16 residues. Germline V gene sequence: CDR1 MNHNY, CDR2 SVGAGI (reference sequence). This CDR3 reads CASSYSRGGSNYGYTF. CDR3 nucleotide sequence: TGTGCCAGCAGTTACTCGAGGGGAGGCTCTAACTATGGCTACACCTTC.

This chain joins TRBV28 and TRBJ1-5; tentative D call: TRBD1 (5 bases). The CDR3 consists of 12 residues. V was trimmed by 4 bases and J by 10 bases, leaving 11 bases between them. CDR1 and CDR2 (germline): MDHEN, SYDVKM. CDR3 loop: CASSSSGKPQHF. The CDR3 nucleotides are TGTGCCAGCAGTTCATCAGGGAAACCCCAGCATTTT.

This chain links TRBV19 with TRBJ2-2; TRBD1 agrees at 7 bases. Germline CDR1 is LNHDA and CDR2 is SQIVND (reference sequence). V shed 5 bases and J 7 bases; nucleotides not matched to a gene: 13. The CDR3 is 16 residues long. In DNA, the CDR3 is TGTGCCAGTAGTCCGGTCACAGGGGTTCTTCACGGGGAGCTGTTTTTT. It encodes CASSPVTGVLHGELFF.